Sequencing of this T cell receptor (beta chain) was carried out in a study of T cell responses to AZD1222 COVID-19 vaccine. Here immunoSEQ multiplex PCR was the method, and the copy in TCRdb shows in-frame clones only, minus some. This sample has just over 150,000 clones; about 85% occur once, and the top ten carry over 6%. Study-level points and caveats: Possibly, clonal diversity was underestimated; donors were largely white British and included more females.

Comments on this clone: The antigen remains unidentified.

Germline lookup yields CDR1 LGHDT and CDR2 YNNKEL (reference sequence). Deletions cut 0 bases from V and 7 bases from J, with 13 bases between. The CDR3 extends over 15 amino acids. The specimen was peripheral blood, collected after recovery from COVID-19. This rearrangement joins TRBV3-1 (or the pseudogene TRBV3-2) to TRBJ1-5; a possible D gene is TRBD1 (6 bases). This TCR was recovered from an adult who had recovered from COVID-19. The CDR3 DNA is TGTGCCAGCAGCCAAGATGCAGGGGCGGGGCAGCCCCAGCATTTT. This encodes CASSQDAGAGQPQHF.